This T cell receptor beta chain is from a study of beta chain features in type 1 diabetes (dated by TCRdb to 2016 to 2019). With regard to the full study: Mean age, gender distribution, total cell number and subset yield did not differ between patients and healthy donors. A total of roughly 99,000,000 sorted cells were examined across all samples, and the number of cells per subset was strongly correlated with RNA yield. Whereas all 30 or so donors provided naive and central memory subsets, regulatory and stem cell-like memory subsets were isolated from just 8 patients and roughly eight healthy donors. The study compared TCRB repertoires of sorted circulating CD4+ T cell subsets between recently diagnosed type 1 diabetes patients and matched healthy donors.

A single peripheral blood draw of approximately 120 mL on average was collected from each donor into heparinised tubes. Using a panel that included CD45RO, CCR7, CD25, CD127, CD95 and CD27, naive, central memory, regulatory and stem cell-like memory CD4+ T cells were sorted on a BD FACSAria II. Purity was above 95% for every sorted population. Right away, PBMCs were isolated by Lymphoprep density gradient centrifugation and were stained directly, with no culture step. Samples were stained and sorted in pairs, with one healthy donor and one patient per experiment, so that batch effects were minimized. This clone showed up just a few times. Its antigen is not yet known. It has no much larger one-base neighbor in the sample; base qualities were not kept. Here V drops 2 bases and J drops 9 bases, and the junction holds 1 base not matched to any gene. CDR1 and CDR2 (SGHTA, FQGNSA) derive from the germline V gene. The CDR3 starts with the cysteine, ends with the phenylalanine, and has 14 residues. Just the 42-base CDR3 DNA is kept, in frame starting at base 1.

Broad study findings and their caveats: Sequencing cDNA rather than genomic DNA could over-represent highly expressing activated cells, although activation and CD3 levels did not differ between groups. Naive, central memory and regulatory TCRB repertoires appeared more similar among patients than among healthy donors. PCR might favor shorter templates, but patient and control samples were amplified and corrected together, so any skew would affect both groups equally. At VDJ recombination sites, type 1 diabetes patients had fewer insertions and more deleted nucleotides, which implies abnormalities in thymic rearrangement. In all four CD4+ subsets, TCRB CDR3 length was moderately but significantly shorter in type 1 diabetes patients. HLA sub-analyses involved small numbers of individuals, so any influence of HLA type on TCRB rearrangement remained unresolved.

All of the isolated RNA was reverse transcribed with the High Capacity cDNA Reverse Transcription Kit, so expressed TCRB transcripts were sequenced. Naive, central memory and regulatory T cell samples underwent deep immunoSEQ sequencing, averaging roughly 3.3 million total reads per sample. After sorted cells were lysed in RLT buffer, RNA was extracted with DNase-treated RNeasy Micro or Mini kits, with the choice depending on cell number. To prevent cross-contamination, every cell subset was processed on its own, while patient and healthy donor samples were processed together. TCRB sequences were amplified from cDNA with the immunoSEQ multiplex PCR, producing 87-bp fragments spanning the CDR3 region. Sequencing of the amplicons was performed on the Illumina HiSeq platform. Concerning the study's data processing: PCR bias was corrected computationally using synthetic template baselines, and reads within Hamming distance 2 were collapsed, with unmergeable singletons discarded. By aligning reads against IMGT, V, D and J genes, CDR3 length, and insertions or deletions at six rearrangement sites were assigned. Within each subset, clonotype counts were normalized to the number of sorted cells before true diversity and Gini coefficients were calculated with the tcR R package. The overlap coefficient, calculated on TCRB nucleotide sequences, was used to measure repertoire sharing. The table comes from immuneACCESS by way of TCRdb, which keeps in-frame sequences with V and J called. Part of the clones is missing from these tables; in studies checked, under half for an unresolved V gene and the rest for unknown reasons. V, J and clone size were drawn from that table, and D and trimming were deduced from the DNA. This sample comprises about 150,000 clones, roughly 8.1% of them detected only once. 0.65% of the sample rests with the top ten.

The clonotype originates from a young man in good health. The chain is encoded by TRBV7-2 joined to TRBJ2-2; 12 central nucleotides agree with TRBD2. The sequencing input was central memory CD4+ T cells from blood. The CDR3 in this case is CASSLLAGGRELFF. The nucleotide sequence reads TGTGCCAGCAGCTTACTAGCGGGGGGGCGGGAGCTGTTTTTT.